This T cell receptor beta chain originates from a study of blood T cell repertoires in COVID-19. Looking at the study overall: There were acute and convalescent COVID-19 samples, and they came from the United States, Italy and Spain. In each case, the material was cDNA or gDNA derived from T cells, B-cell-depleted T cells, or PBMCs.

Clones were sequenced by immunoSEQ multiplex PCR, and TCRdb holds only the in-frame ones, with some missing. The profile shows around 290,000 clones, about 90% of them singletons. Trimming pared 3 bases from V and 9 bases from J, leaving 7 bases between. The germline V gene encodes CDR1 SGHDT and CDR2 YYEEEE. There are 11 residues in the CDR3. Source material: peripheral blood. This chain links TRBV5-6 with TRBJ2-1, with D possibly being TRBD2 (6 bases). The TCR sequence derives from a woman aged 45-65 years who had recovered from COVID-19. DNA of the CDR3: TGTGCCAGCAGCTGGGGGGTTGAGCAGTTCTTC. The encoded protein is CASSWGVEQFF. Looking up the rest from reference TRBV5-6 and TRBJ2-1 gives the full variable domain: DAGVTQSPTHLIKTRGQQVTLRCSPKSGHDTVSWYQQALGQGPQFIFQYYEEEERQRGNFPDRFSGHQFPNYSSELNVNALLLGDSALYLCASSWGVEQFFGPGTRLTVL.